This T cell receptor beta chain was sequenced during a study of blood T cells in healthy people across ages. Study-level findings and limits: PBMCs left unsorted prevented a conclusive naive versus antigen-experienced comparison.

For this clonotype: The antigen remains undetermined.

The germline V gene has CDR1 LGHNA and CDR2 YSLEER. V shed 1 base and J 6 bases; nucleotides not matched to a gene: 7. The CDR3 covers 16 residues. Sample-barcoded 5' priming and a J-beta primer mix drove a second PCR of roughly 7 to 11 cycles. MiXCR, applied by TCRdb to the 5' RACE reads, yields one record per CDR3 protein. The sample yields about 1.4 million distinct CDR3 sequences, 55% to 75% seen once. This sequence joins TRBV4-3 and TRBJ2-1; 9 bases map to TRBD2. Sequenced sample: blood. The TCR originated in a man between 18 and 35 years old in good health. CDR3 residues: CASSQVGGGVFNEQFF. Written as DNA, the CDR3 is TGCGCCAGCAGCCAAGTCGGCGGGGGGGTTTTCAATGAGCAGTTCTTC.